The clone carrying this TCR beta chain was detected only a few times. Its antigen is as yet unknown. Germline V gene sequence: CDR1 MDHEN, CDR2 SYDVKM. Trimming stripped 5 bases from V and 9 bases from J, with 14 bases between. This CDR3 is built from 13 residues. Of the isolated RNA, all was reverse transcribed, and so the sequenced material was expressed TCRB transcripts. Here immunoSEQ multiplex PCR was the method, and the copy in TCRdb shows in-frame clones only, minus some. The table records over 500,000 clones, less than 20% of them present only once. Averaging roughly 100 mL, one heparinised blood draw was given by each donor. Cells sorted by CD45RO/CCR7/CD25/CD127/CD95/CD27 comprised CD4+ naive, central memory, regulatory and stem cell-like memory cells. The data were taken from a study of beta chain features in type 1 diabetes. General study findings and limits: Insertions at VDJ junctions were less frequent in type 1 diabetes patients. These patients also deleted more nucleotides at the same junctions.

The rearrangement links TRBV28 to TRBJ2-4; D is unresolved. The sequenced sample consisted of naive CD4+ T cells from blood. This TCR came from a man aged 18 to 29 in good health. CDR3 nucleotides: TGTGCCAGCAGTGAGGCGGTCCTTTTCATTCAGTACTTC. The encoded protein is CASSEAVLFIQYF.